A selection of T cell receptor beta chains follows, all from one sample in a study of radiotherapy plus CTLA-4 blockade in lung cancer. The data were produced by immunoSEQ multiplex PCR, yet TCRdb's version contains in-frame clones alone and is incomplete. The sample holds some 73,000 clones, roughly 80% seen once. Material: peripheral blood, obtained from a patient treated with radiotherapy plus ipilimumab. The receptors stem from a human donor with non-small cell lung cancer whose response to radiotherapy plus ipilimumab could not be evaluated. CDR3s include the opening cysteine and the closing phenylalanine or tryptophan. Fields, in order: V gene, J gene, D gene, CDR3 protein. A D gene is named only where the DNA matches it firmly.

TRBV11-2	TRBJ2-7	TRBD1	CASSLGQGTYEQYF
TRBV25-1	TRBJ2-2	NA	CASSDSTRNGELFF
TRBV5-1	TRBJ1-1	NA	CASSVGPERTEAFF
TRBV25-1	NA	NA	CASGGLYEQYF
TRBV5-1	TRBJ2-2	TRBD1	CASSDGTATGELFF
TRBV28	TRBJ1-5	TRBD1	CASNPGQGAGQPQHF
TRBV7-2	TRBJ1-1	TRBD1	CASSPRGQVNTEAFF
TRBV27	TRBJ2-7	NA	CASSSPGLSYEQYF
TRBV11-1	TRBJ2-6	NA	CASSLRGSGANVLTF
TRBV29-1	TRBJ1-2	NA	CSVERANYGYTF
TRBV11-2	TRBJ2-7	NA	CASSSAYEQYF
TRBV4-3	TRBJ1-5	NA	CASSQVLNQPQHF
TRBV30	TRBJ2-3	TRBD2	CAWSSSGLNTDTQYF
TRBV6-5	TRBJ2-3	NA	CASSYSNLFTDTQYF
TRBV28	TRBJ1-5	TRBD1	CATTGQVNQPQHF
TRBV6-5	TRBJ2-3	TRBD2	CASSSPLAGGPDTQYF